The 21 T cell receptor beta chains in this list originate from one sample, sequenced in a study of blood T cell repertoires in COVID-19. Sequencing used immunoSEQ multiplex PCR; TCRdb keeps in-frame clones, though not all of them. The sample yields about 99,000 clones, around nine tenths seen once. The sample taken for sequencing was peripheral blood. These receptors came from a human donor in a cohort sampled during active COVID-19.

The chain combines TRBV6-5 with TRBJ2-1; 7 nucleotides align to TRBD1. Losses at the gene ends were 0 bases for V and 7 bases for J; bases not matched to a gene: 3. CDR1 is MNHEY and CDR2 is SVGAGI in the germline V gene. The CDR3 length is 14 residues. Here the CDR3 DNA reads TGTGCCAGCAGTTACTCGGCGACAGGGAATGAGCAGTTCTTC. Its translation: CASSYSATGNEQFF.

V gene TRBV28 combines with J gene TRBJ1-1; perhaps TRBD1 as D (5 bases). The CDR3 extends over 14 amino acids. The V end was cut by 3 bases, the J end by 0 bases, with 8 bases between. The germline V gene has CDR1 MDHEN and CDR2 SYDVKM. Written as DNA, the CDR3 is TGTGCCAGCAGTTTGGCAGGGATGAACACTGAAGCTTTCTTT. Its protein is CASSLAGMNTEAFF.

This chain connects TRBV7-9 to TRBJ2-6; D is unresolved. The CDR3 has 15 amino acids. V lost 5 bases and J 2 bases, leaving 10 bases between the germline ends. Germline CDR1 reads SEHNR; CDR2 reads FQNEAQ (reference sequence). Here the CDR3 DNA reads TGTGCCAGCAGCCGAGGTGACGCTGGGGCCAACGTCCTGACTTTC. Translating it yields CASSRGDAGANVLTF.

CDR3 coding DNA: TGCAGCGCCAGCAGGGGGCCTAACTATGGCTACACCTTC. Protein product: CSASRGPNYGYTF. V and J are TRBV29-1 and TRBJ1-2; TRBD1 matches 8 bases. Looked up from germline, CDR1 is SQVTM and CDR2 is ANQGSEA. Losses at the gene ends were 7 bases for V and 0 bases for J; bases not matched to a gene: 4. The CDR3 length is 13 residues.

This clone was picked up one time. The chain has TRBV3-1 (or the pseudogene TRBV3-2) and TRBJ2-7; 10 bases map to TRBD2. This CDR3 spans 14 amino acids. V trimming: 4 bases; J trimming: 4 bases; junction bases outside the gene matches: 4. The germline CDR1 and CDR2 sequences are LGHDT and YNNKEL (reference sequence). The CDR3 coding sequence is TGTGCCAGCAGCCCTAGCGGGAGTTCGTACGAGCAGTACTTC. Protein product: CASSPSGSSYEQYF.

V gene TRBV5-1 combines with J gene TRBJ2-5; tentative D call: TRBD2 (5 bases). The CDR3 has 13 amino acids. Trimming pared 5 bases from V and 2 bases from J, leaving 10 bases between. The V gene's germline CDR1 is SGHRS and CDR2 YFSETQ. The CDR3 sequence is CASRQERQETQYF. CDR3 sequence (DNA): TGCGCCAGCAGGCAGGAGCGGCAAGAGACCCAGTACTTC.

This clone was observed a single time. J is TRBJ1-6 and V is TRBV28; TRBD1 agrees at 9 bases. After removal of 5 bases from V and 9 bases from J, the junction contained 8 bases not matched to a gene. The CDR3 is 15 residues long. CDR1 is MDHEN and CDR2 is SYDVKM in the germline V gene. This CDR3 reads CASSPLGTGSSPLHF. The CDR3 DNA reads TGTGCCAGCAGTCCGCTAGGGACAGGGAGTTCACCCCTCCACTTT.

The chain's CDR3 is CASSSIPTGSPGNTIYF. CDR3 DNA sequence: TGTGCCAGCAGCTCCATACCGACGGGGAGCCCTGGAAACACCATATATTTT. V usage is TRBV7-9 and J usage is TRBJ1-3; D is unresolved. Deletions cut 4 bases from V and 2 bases from J, with 18 bases between. CDR3 length: 17 residues. Germline V lookup: CDR1 SEHNR, CDR2 FQNEAQ (reference sequence). The full variable domain, completed using reference TRBV7-9 and TRBJ1-3, is DTGVSQNPRHKITKRGQNVTFRCDPISEHNRLYWYRQTLGQGPEFLTYFQNEAQLEKSRLLSDRFSAERPKGSFSTLEIQRTEQGDSAMYLCASSSIPTGSPGNTIYFGEGSWLTVV.

The chain uses TRBV11-3 and TRBJ2-2; 8 nucleotides align to TRBD2. Trimming cost V 1 base and J 5 bases; bases outside gene matches: 3. Germline-derived CDR1 and CDR2 are SGHNT and YENEEA. The length of the CDR3 is 15 residues. In DNA form, the CDR3 reads TGTGCCAGCAGCTTAGTGCCGGGAGGGACCGGGGAGCTGTTTTTT. This translates into CASSLVPGGTGELFF. Using reference TRBV11-3 and TRBJ2-2 for the parts outside the CDR3, the full variable domain is EAGVVQSPRYKIIEKKQPVAFWCNPISGHNTLYWYLQNLGQGPELLIRYENEEAVDDSQLPKDRFSAERLKGVDSTLKIQPAELGDSAVYLCASSLVPGGTGELFFGEGSRLTVL.

J is TRBJ2-1 and V is TRBV2; 8 nucleotides align to TRBD2. Germline V CDR1 and CDR2: SNHLY, FYNNEI. The V gene end was trimmed by 2 bases and the J gene end by 8 bases; junction bases not matched to a gene: 5. The CDR3 totals 14 residues. In DNA, the CDR3 is TGTGCCAGCAGTGAAACGGGACTAGGACATGAGCAGTTCTTC. Protein: CASSETGLGHEQFF. Variable domain in full (rest from reference TRBV2 and TRBJ2-1): EPEVTQTPSHQVTQMGQEVILRCVPISNHLYFYWYRQILGQKVEFLVSFYNNEISEKSEIFDDQFSVERPDGSNFTLKIRSTKLEDSAMYFCASSETGLGHEQFFGPGTRLTVL.

Only a few counts were recorded for this clone. The CDR3 region has the DNA TGTGCCAGCAGCAGTAGGGGGCAGGGGTTCGCCGAGCAGTACTTC. It translates to CASSSRGQGFAEQYF. V usage is TRBV9 and J usage is TRBJ2-7; 7 bases match TRBD1. The V gene end was trimmed by 4 bases and the J gene end by 6 bases; junction bases not matched to a gene: 13. This CDR3 has 15 amino acids. Germline CDR1 SGDLS, CDR2 YYNGEE. Complete variable domain (other parts from reference TRBV9 and TRBJ2-7): DSGVTQTPKHLITATGQRVTLRCSPRSGDLSVYWYQQSLDQGLQFLIQYYNGEERAKGNILERFSAQQFPDLHSELNLSSLELGDSALYFCASSSRGQGFAEQYFGPGTRLTVT.

This clone occurred once. This sequence joins TRBV27 and TRBJ2-7, with 8 bases fitting TRBD2. The CDR3 loop spans 16 amino acids. Trimming took 7 bases from V and 3 from J; bases not matched to a gene: 14. Germline values: CDR1 MNHEY, CDR2 SMNVEV (reference sequence). CDR3 in amino acids: CASKRRTGGPIYEQYF. Here the CDR3 DNA reads TGTGCCAGCAAGCGTCGGACGGGAGGGCCCATCTACGAGCAGTACTTC.

The chain's CDR3 is CASGRQGGYEQYF. For the CDR3, the DNA is TGTGCCAGCGGTAGACAGGGGGGCTACGAGCAGTACTTC. This chain links TRBV7-9 with TRBJ2-7; 9 bases agree with TRBD1. The length of the CDR3 is 13 residues. Losses at the gene ends were 8 bases for V and 3 bases for J; bases not matched to a gene: 5. Germline CDR1 and CDR2: SEHNR and FQNEAQ (reference sequence).

V usage is TRBV10-3 and J usage is TRBJ2-7, with 13 bases fitting TRBD2. V lost 6 bases, J lost 6 bases, and 29 bases stayed unmatched. The CDR3 length is 22 residues. Germline CDR1 reads ENHRY; CDR2 reads SYGVKD. As DNA, the CDR3 is TGTGCCATCAGGAAGGGACAGGGGGGGACTAGCGGGATGCCGCTATACGTAGGCGAGCAGTACTTC. It yields the protein CAIRKGQGGTSGMPLYVGEQYF.

The rearrangement joins TRBV24-1 to TRBJ1-5, with no clear D. CDR3 length equals 15 residues. V was clipped by 4 bases and J by 6 bases, with 15 bases between them. Germline lookup yields CDR1 KGHDR and CDR2 SFDVKD. The CDR3 bases are TGTGCCACCAGTGAAGGAGGGAACGTGGGTCAGCCCCAGCATTTT. Translated, it gives CATSEGGNVGQPQHF.

A single count supports this clone. The chain has TRBV6-2 or TRBV6-3 and TRBJ2-3, with 8 bases lining up with TRBD2. Looked up from germline, CDR1 is MNHEY and CDR2 is SVGEGT. The V segment lost 0 bases and the J segment 6 bases; nucleotides outside the gene matches: 5. This CDR3 is built from 15 residues. The CDR3 is CASSYSGLVSDTQYF. CDR3 bases: TGTGCCAGCAGTTACTCGGGACTAGTCAGTGATACGCAGTATTTT.

This chain connects TRBV7-5 to TRBJ2-7; TRBD2, the D gene given by the table, was not confirmed from the DNA. TRBV7-5 is tagged as a pseudogene. CDR3 length: 15 residues. The chain's CDR3 is CARSLALPRVEEQYF. The CDR3 DNA reads TGTGCCAGAAGCTTAGCGCTCCCTCGGGTGGAGGAGCAGTACTTC.

This rearrangement joins TRBV19 to TRBJ1-3; maybe TRBD1 (6 bases). CDR3 length: 13 residues. CDR1 LNHDA and CDR2 SQIVND come from the germline V gene (reference sequence). The V and J ends lost 5 bases and 5 bases respectively, with 10 bases between them. The CDR3 is CASSLQGRNTIYF. CDR3 in DNA: TGTGCCAGTAGTCTACAGGGTCGAAACACCATATATTTT.

The chain recombines TRBV19 with TRBJ2-7; 7 bases are a match to TRBD1. V shed 3 bases and J 5 bases; nucleotides not matched to a gene: 4. The CDR3 spans 13 residues. CDR1 is LNHDA, CDR2 SQIVND, per germline (reference sequence). The CDR3 nucleotides are TGTGCCAGTAGTATCACCACAGGGGACGAGCAGTACTTC. Its translation: CASSITTGDEQYF.

The chain has TRBV19 and TRBJ1-4; D unresolved. Germline V CDR1 and CDR2: LNHDA, SQIVND (reference sequence). This CDR3 has 18 amino acids. V lost 5 bases and J lost 0, with 19 bases in between. Here the CDR3 DNA reads TGTGCCAGTAGTGAGATAAGGAGACCCGCTTCAACTAATGAAAAACTGTTTTTT. Encoded protein: CASSEIRRPASTNEKLFF.

This clone showed up just a few times. The chain employs TRBV7-9 and TRBJ1-6, with a weak D call TRBD1 (5 bases). V was pared by 3 bases and J by 8 bases, with 11 bases between. CDR3 length: 14 residues. CDR1 is SEHNR and CDR2 is FQNEAQ in the germline V gene (reference sequence). The chain's CDR3 is CASSFRRDDSPLHF. CDR3 bases: TGTGCCAGCAGCTTCCGCAGGGATGATTCACCCCTCCACTTT.